This TCR beta chain is from a study of human T cells and chemical hapten exposure. Trimming removed 2 bases from V and 6 bases from J; junction bases left unmatched: 8. This CDR3 has 15 residues. CDR1 and CDR2 (germline): KGHSH, LQKENI. TCRdb recomputed calls from the RACE reads with MiXCR, one row per CDR3 protein. Of about 400,000 distinct CDR3 sequences in the sample, about 6% are singletons; the top ten hold approximately 5.4%. Indicated time point: patch test 2, 6 weeks after DPC sensitization. Documented treatment: therapeutic diphenylcyclopropenone sensitization with weekly scalp DPC. This TCR came from a woman in her late teens or twenties with alopecia areata. Some clones in this sample may be carry-over from other donors' samples. This chain uses TRBV18 with TRBJ1-2, with 8 nucleotides matching TRBD1. The sequences come from whole blood, collected in connection with sensitization to the hapten diphenylcyclopropenone (DPC). CDR3 region: CASSPSRDRPHGYTF. Here the CDR3 DNA reads TGTGCCAGCTCACCAAGCCGGGACAGGCCCCATGGCTACACCTTC.